This entry lists 3 T cell receptor beta chains sequenced from one sample in a study of cytomegalovirus exposure and HLA in healthy donors. The PCR used 60 Vbeta and 13 Jbeta primers. Only in-frame clones appear in the TCRdb table, and some are missing; sequencing was by immunoSEQ multiplex PCR. This table has roughly 140,000 clones, 82% appearing once. Source material: PBMCs. These receptors all stem from a man aged 25-40 years in good health and CMV-seropositive.

The chain couples TRBV28 to TRBJ1-6, with no clear D. V was cut by 3 bases and J by 6 bases, with 6 bases left in between. The CDR3 consists of 13 residues. Germline assignment: CDR1 MDHEN and CDR2 SYDVKM. CDR3 region: CASSLRGNSPLHF. The CDR3 DNA reads as TGTGCCAGCAGTTTGCGGGGTAATTCACCCCTCCACTTT.

The CDR3 region has the DNA TGTGCCAGCAGCTTAGGGAACAGGGGGCCGGGCGAGCAGTACTTC. Amino acid sequence: CASSLGNRGPGEQYF. This chain links TRBV7-9 with TRBJ2-7, with 9 positions matching TRBD1. V was pared by 1 base and J by 6 bases, with 7 bases of the junction left unmatched. The CDR3 is made up of 15 amino acids. Germline V gene lookup returns CDR1 SEHNR and CDR2 FQNEAQ (reference sequence).

As for this clone: Its ends do not fully match the called genes, so a read error is possible. This specimen includes other DNA sequences encoding the same CDR3. This chain joins TRBV5-1 and TRBJ1-1; TRBD1 matches 8 bases. CDR3 size: 16 residues. CDR1 and CDR2 (germline): SGHRS, YFSETQ. DNA of the CDR3: TGCGCCAGCAGCTTGGGGACAGGGACTTTGAACACTGAGGCTTTCTTT. Translating it yields CASSLGTGTLNTEAFF.